A selection of T cell receptor beta chains follows, all from one sample in a study of blood T cell repertoires in COVID-19. Generated by immunoSEQ multiplex PCR, the TCRdb table keeps only in-frame clones and is missing some. Of roughly 5,600 clones listed, about 81% are singletons. Sequenced: peripheral blood. Every receptor here comes from a human donor in a cohort sampled during active COVID-19. Both conserved end residues are part of each CDR3. A D gene is named only where the DNA matches it firmly. The size field is filled for only some rows; it gives once, few, many or a size class.

d_call clone_size j_call v_call cdr3_aa cdr3_nt
NA NA TRBJ1-1 TRBV3-1/TRBV3-2 CASSQELETEAFF TGTGCCAGCAGCCAAGAATTGGAGACTGAAGCTTTCTTT
TRBD2 NA TRBJ2-5 TRBV15 CATSREGLAGAETQYF TGTGCCACCAGCAGAGAAGGGCTAGCGGGAGCAGAGACCCAGTACTTC
TRBD2 NA TRBJ2-3 TRBV7-9 CASSFGLAGADTQYF TGTGCCAGCAGCTTCGGACTAGCGGGAGCAGATACGCAGTATTTT
NA few TRBJ1-3 TRBV3-1/TRBV3-2 CASSQDPAGNTIYF TGTGCCAGCAGCCAAGACCCGGCTGGAAACACCATATATTTT
NA NA TRBJ2-7 TRBV5-4 CASSSRPTSPHEQYF TGTGCCAGCAGCTCCCGACCTACTAGCCCTCACGAGCAGTACTTC
NA NA TRBJ2-3 TRBV2 CASSEPLTLASSTDTQYF TGTGCCAGCAGTGAACCGTTGACCCTAGCGTCTAGCACAGATACGCAGTATTTT
NA NA TRBJ2-5 TRBV7-3 CASSSTPQETQYF TGTGCCAGCAGCTCGACACCACAAGAGACCCAGTACTTC
TRBD1 NA TRBJ2-7 TRBV7-9 CASSLEGQGQYF TGTGCCAGCAGCTTAGAGGGACAGGGGCAGTACTTC
TRBD2 NA TRBJ2-2 TRBV19 CASSRGGNTGELFF TGTGCCAGTAGTCGGGGGGGGAACACCGGGGAGCTGTTTTTT
TRBD2 NA TRBJ2-2 TRBV24-1 CATTGLAGANTGELFF TGTGCCACCACCGGACTAGCGGGAGCTAACACCGGGGAGCTGTTTTTT
NA once TRBJ1-1 TRBV24-1 CATSDHSESEAFF TGTGCCACCAGTGACCACTCTGAGTCTGAAGCTTTCTTT
TRBD1 once TRBJ1-6 TRBV5-5 CASSPWLGDRGNSPLHF TGTGCCAGCAGCCCTTGGTTAGGTGACAGGGGCAATTCACCCCTCCACTTT
NA NA TRBJ2-6 TRBV7-2 CASTKGGSGANVLTF TGTGCCAGCACCAAAGGGGGCTCTGGGGCCAACGTCCTGACTTTC
TRBD1 NA TRBJ1-1 TRBV6-5 CASSFGTGGAGTEAFF TGTGCCAGCAGTTTTGGGACAGGGGGCGCGGGAACTGAAGCTTTCTTT
TRBD1 NA TRBJ2-3 TRBV29-1 CSVGDRDNTQYF TGCAGCGTTGGGGACAGGGACAATACGCAGTATTTT
TRBD1 NA TRBJ1-2 TRBV27 CASSITWTGRDGYTF TGTGCCAGCAGCATTACCTGGACAGGGAGGGATGGCTACACCTTC
TRBD2 NA TRBJ2-2 TRBV5-1 CASSLELAGSGELFF TGCGCCAGCAGCTTGGAACTAGCGGGATCCGGGGAGCTGTTTTTT
TRBD2 NA TRBJ2-1 TRBV6-4 CASSDLAGAGGEQFF TGTGCCAGCAGTGATCTAGCGGGGGCAGGGGGTGAGCAGTTCTTC
NA NA TRBJ1-6 TRBV12-3/TRBV12-4 CASSLSYSPLHF TGTGCCAGCAGTTTATCTTATTCACCCCTCCACTTT
TRBD2 NA TRBJ2-7 TRBV13 CASSVSGLAGGGQYF TGTGCCAGCAGCGTCTCGGGACTAGCGGGAGGGGGGCAGTACTTC
NA NA TRBJ2-1 TRBV28 CASCSSGGTRSYNEQFF TGTGCCAGCTGCTCGAGTGGGGGGACTCGCTCCTACAATGAGCAGTTCTTC
NA NA TRBJ2-2 TRBV5-8 CASSPRLEFGELFF TGTGCCAGCAGCCCCCGACTGGAGTTCGGGGAGCTGTTTTTT